The sample holds many counts of the clone carrying this TCR beta chain. Antigen specificity is unknown. The length of the CDR3 is 13 residues. The junction had 11 bases not matched to a gene; V was cut back by 6 bases and J by 10 bases. Looked up from germline, CDR1 is DFQATT and CDR2 is SNEGSKA (reference sequence). The source of the sample is a study of T-cell reconstitution after alpha-beta-depleted transplantation in children. Whole-study findings and limits: Several hundred expanded graft clones reportedly supplied alpha-beta T cells about two months after transplant.

As it was prepared, the TCRbeta library received unique molecular identifiers. TCRdb ran MiXCR on the PCR reads and lists one entry per CDR3 protein. Among some 180,000 distinct CDR3 sequences, roughly 7% were seen once, and the ten largest hold more than 5.5%. The chain combines TRBV20-1 with TRBJ2-2; 7 positions match TRBD1. This specimen was PBMCs, taken before TCRalphabeta/CD19-depleted stem cell transplant. This TCR was recovered from a boy younger than 10 with acute lymphoblastic leukemia, due to receive a stem cell transplant. CDR3 residues: CSAGTARTAELFF. The CDR3 region has the DNA TGCAGTGCGGGGACAGCCCGAACGGCGGAGCTGTTTTTT.